This T cell receptor (beta chain) was recovered during a study of blood T cell repertoires in COVID-19. The wider study: There were acute and convalescent COVID-19 samples, and they came from the United States, Italy and Spain. Nucleic acid was either cDNA or gDNA, and it came from T cells, B-cell-depleted T cells, or PBMCs.

The CDR3 is 15 amino acids. V lost 1 base to trimming and J lost 8 bases; unmatched junction nucleotides: 9. Germline V gene sequence: CDR1 SEHNR, CDR2 FQNEAQ (reference sequence). Under the authors' procedure: Amplification with reference gene primers provided the estimates of nucleated cell counts. Measured with immunoSEQ multiplex PCR; TCRdb has only the in-frame clones, and not every one. Clonal size and the V and J genes are those of that table, whereas D and trimming came from the DNA. The table has approximately 200,000 clones, roughly 79% seen once; the top ten hold 6.9%. Source material: peripheral blood. The sequence was collected from a human donor with acute or convalescent COVID-19. The donor label of this sample is uncertain. J is TRBJ1-2 and V is TRBV7-9, with 8 positions matching TRBD1. For the CDR3, the DNA is TGTGCCAGCAGCTTAGATAGGACAGGGCAGGGAGGCTACACCTTC. Protein: CASSLDRTGQGGYTF.